Each of the 8 T cell receptor beta chains below was sequenced from the same sample in a study of cytomegalovirus exposure and HLA in healthy donors (dated by TCRdb to the late 2010s). The method behind the library was the immunoSEQ multiplex PCR assay. For the multiplex PCR, a mixture combining 60 forward primers for TCR Vbeta segments and 13 reverse primers for TCR Jbeta segments was used. Held by TCRdb, this immuneACCESS table contains in-frame sequences only and omits some clones. Under half of the omission traces to an unresolved V gene where checked; the cause of the rest is unknown. In this sample the table shows some 200,000 clones, around 75% of which occur a single time. Of the sample, 6.3% is held by the ten largest clones. The source material was PBMCs. All receptors come from a man aged 35-49 years in good health and CMV-seropositive.

V usage is TRBV30 and J usage is TRBJ1-2; 7 bases align to TRBD1. This CDR3 has 15 residues. CDR1 GTSNPN and CDR2 SVGIG come from the germline V gene (reference sequence). With V trimmed by 0 bases and J by 1 base, 5 bases remained unmatched. CDR3 nucleotides: TGTGCCTGGAGTGTAAAGGGGGCGGTTAACTATGGCTACACCTTC. Encoded protein: CAWSVKGAVNYGYTF.

The CDR3 protein is CASSPLGQTDYGYTF. Written as DNA, the CDR3 is TGTGCCAGCTCACCATTGGGACAGACGGACTATGGCTACACCTTC. The V call is TRBV18, the J call TRBJ1-2; 7 bases are a match to TRBD1. V shed 2 bases, J shed 3 bases, and the junction held 6 bases outside the gene matches. This CDR3 is 15 amino acids long. Germline loops: CDR1 KGHSH, CDR2 LQKENI.

V is TRBV11-2 and J is TRBJ2-7; D not certain. The CDR3 runs to 15 residues. The germline CDR1 and CDR2 sequences are SGHAT and FQNNGV. Trimming removed 5 bases from V and 3 bases from J, with 17 bases in between. The CDR3 protein is CASSHSRSAYYEQYF. Here the CDR3 DNA reads TGTGCCAGCAGCCACAGCAGGTCAGCTTACTACGAGCAGTACTTC. Together with reference TRBV11-2 and TRBJ2-7, the CDR3 gives the full variable domain: EAGVAQSPRYKIIEKRQSVAFWCNPISGHATLYWYQQILGQGPKLLIQFQNNGVVDDSQLPKDRFSAERLKGVDSTLKIQPAKLEDSAVYLCASSHSRSAYYEQYFGPGTRLTVT.

The rearrangement joins TRBV5-6 to TRBJ1-4; 9 nucleotides line up with TRBD1. The CDR3 covers 15 residues. In germline, CDR1 is SGHDT, CDR2 YYEEEE. The trim removed 2 bases at V and 7 bases at J, leaving 6 bases unmatched. The DNA of the CDR3 is TGTGCCAGCAGCTTAACCGGGACAGGGCCTGAAAAACTGTTTTTT. Its translation: CASSLTGTGPEKLFF. The variable domain in full, with the rest retrieved from reference TRBV5-6 and TRBJ1-4, is DAGVTQSPTHLIKTRGQQVTLRCSPKSGHDTVSWYQQALGQGPQFIFQYYEEEERQRGNFPDRFSGHQFPNYSSELNVNALLLGDSALYLCASSLTGTGPEKLFFGSGTQLSVL.

V and J are TRBV9 and TRBJ2-7; 8 bases match TRBD1. Germline CDR1 reads SGDLS; CDR2 reads YYNGEE. The CDR3 runs to 14 residues. The trim removed 3 bases at V and 4 bases at J, leaving 6 bases unmatched. In nucleotides, the CDR3 is TGTGCCAGCAGCGGTACAGGGGGGCCGTACGAGCAGTACTTC. This sequence encodes CASSGTGGPYEQYF. Drawing the rest from reference TRBV9 and TRBJ2-7, the complete variable domain is DSGVTQTPKHLITATGQRVTLRCSPRSGDLSVYWYQQSLDQGLQFLIQYYNGEERAKGNILERFSAQQFPDLHSELNLSSLELGDSALYFCASSGTGGPYEQYFGPGTRLTVT.

The chain couples TRBV19 to TRBJ1-1; D gene ambiguous. CDR1 and CDR2 (germline): LNHDA, SQIVND (reference sequence). This CDR3 contains 12 residues. Trimming took 9 bases from V and 2 from J, leaving 10 bases between them. Written as DNA, the CDR3 is TGTGCCAGCTCACTCGTCAACACTGAAGCTTTCTTT. This codes for CASSLVNTEAFF.

This chain links TRBV7-8 with TRBJ1-4; 7 positions agree with TRBD1. V lost 5 bases to trimming and J lost 3 bases; unmatched junction nucleotides: 3. The CDR3 loop spans 14 amino acids. The germline gives CDR1 SGHVS, CDR2 FQNEAQ. The CDR3 is CASSPGQANEKLFF. In DNA form, the CDR3 reads TGTGCCAGCAGCCCTGGACAGGCTAATGAAAAACTGTTTTTT. Based on the CDR3 plus reference TRBV7-8 and TRBJ1-4, the full variable domain is GAGVSQSPRYKVAKRGQDVALRCDPISGHVSLFWYQQALGQGPEFLTYFQNEAQLDKSGLPSDRFFAERPEGSVSTLKIQRTQQEDSAVYLCASSPGQANEKLFFGSGTQLSVL.

The chain carries TRBV7-9 and TRBJ1-2; the match to TRBD1 covers 8 bases. Germline loops: CDR1 SEHNR, CDR2 FQNEAQ (reference sequence). Germline trimming cut 11 bases from V and 3 bases from J; bases unmatched to any gene: 5. CDR3 length equals 12 residues. The CDR3 sequence is CAGQGQDYGYTF. CDR3 nucleotide sequence: TGTGCCGGCCAGGGACAGGACTATGGCTACACCTTC.